This T cell receptor (beta chain) was sequenced in a study of blood T cell repertoires in COVID-19. Turning to the study itself: Samples came from the United States, Italy and Spain, spanning acute and convalescent COVID-19. From T cells, B-cell-depleted T cells, or PBMCs came the material, which was cDNA or gDNA.

This clone was counted a few times. Germline values: CDR1 SGDLS, CDR2 YYNGEE. CDR3 length equals 17 residues. The trim removed 3 bases at V and 2 bases at J, leaving 11 bases unmatched. In the original processing: Amplification of reference gene primers was used by the study to estimate nucleated cell counts. TCRdb keeps only in-frame clones here, not all; method: immunoSEQ multiplex PCR. For V, J and clone size, that table is used; D and trimming come from the DNA. Of around 200,000 clones in the sample, 85% to 90% were seen once. The chain couples TRBV9 to TRBJ2-5, with 9 bases that match TRBD1. The sequenced material came from peripheral blood. The origin of this receptor is a man aged 18 to 29 with active or convalescent COVID-19. The CDR3 bases are TGTGCCAGCAGCGGGGGACAGGGAGGAAACGGGCAAGAGACCCAGTACTTC. Its translation: CASSGGQGGNGQETQYF. The entire variable domain, with the rest obtained from reference TRBV9 and TRBJ2-5, is as follows: DSGVTQTPKHLITATGQRVTLRCSPRSGDLSVYWYQQSLDQGLQFLIQYYNGEERAKGNILERFSAQQFPDLHSELNLSSLELGDSALYFCASSGGQGGNGQETQYFGPGTRLLVL.